This is a list of T cell receptor beta chains from one sample in a study of blood T cell repertoires in COVID-19. Clones were read by immunoSEQ multiplex PCR, and TCRdb kept only the in-frame ones, dropping some. The table lists 100,000 to 150,000 clones, about 70% of them singletons. The sequenced sample was peripheral blood. Source of these receptors: a woman in her seventies with acute or convalescent COVID-19. Each CDR3 is given with its conserved first and last residue. D genes are given only for firm matches. Clone sizes are given selectively: once, few, many, or a class where the clone is expanded.

D gene: -
clone size: -
V gene: TRBV6-6
J gene: TRBJ2-7
CDR3 DNA: TGTGCCAGCAGTCATACTTCCTACGAGCAGTACTTC
CDR3 protein: CASSHTSYEQYF

D gene: -
clone size: -
V gene: TRBV6-2/TRBV6-3
J gene: TRBJ1-2
CDR3 DNA: TGTGCCAGCAGTCCATCGGGAGGGATTGGCTACACCTTC
CDR3 protein: CASSPSGGIGYTF

D gene: -
clone size: -
V gene: TRBV2
J gene: TRBJ1-1
CDR3 DNA: TGTGCCAGCAGTGATTCCGGGTTGAGCACTGAAGCTTTCTTT
CDR3 protein: CASSDSGLSTEAFF

D gene: TRBD2
clone size: -
V gene: TRBV19
J gene: TRBJ2-3
CDR3 DNA: TGTGCCAGTTCCCGGACTAGCGGGAGTCGCGCAGATACGCAGTATTTT
CDR3 protein: CASSRTSGSRADTQYF

D gene: TRBD1
clone size: -
V gene: TRBV5-1
J gene: TRBJ1-4
CDR3 DNA: TGCGCCAGCAGCCTAGGGACAGCCCGCGGGAAACTGTTTTTT
CDR3 protein: CASSLGTARGKLFF

D gene: TRBD1
clone size: few
V gene: TRBV4-3
J gene: TRBJ1-5
CDR3 DNA: TGCGCCAGCAGCCAAGTGGCAGGGGGCACACAGCCCCAGCATTTT
CDR3 protein: CASSQVAGGTQPQHF

D gene: -
clone size: -
V gene: TRBV28
J gene: TRBJ1-2
CDR3 DNA: TGTGCCAGCAGTTTCTCCAGGTCCGATGGCTACACCTTC
CDR3 protein: CASSFSRSDGYTF

D gene: -
clone size: -
V gene: TRBV5-1
J gene: TRBJ1-6
CDR3 DNA: TGCGCCAGCAGCCTGGACATCCCCCCAACTAATTCACCCCTCCACTTT
CDR3 protein: CASSLDIPPTNSPLHF

D gene: TRBD1
clone size: -
V gene: TRBV3-1/TRBV3-2
J gene: TRBJ1-3
CDR3 DNA: TGTGCCAGCAGCCAAGGGCACAGGGGGGGAAACACCATATATTTT
CDR3 protein: CASSQGHRGGNTIYF

D gene: -
clone size: -
V gene: TRBV28
J gene: TRBJ2-7
CDR3 DNA: TGTGCCAGCAGTTTTACAGGGAGCGAGCAGTACTTC
CDR3 protein: CASSFTGSEQYF

D gene: TRBD1
clone size: -
V gene: TRBV6-5
J gene: TRBJ2-7
CDR3 DNA: TGTGCCAGCAGGGTGACAGGGGGAGAGGAGCAGTACTTC
CDR3 protein: CASRVTGGEEQYF

D gene: TRBD1
clone size: -
V gene: TRBV11-2
J gene: TRBJ2-7
CDR3 DNA: TGTGCCAGCAGCCCCGACAGGGTTTTTACCTACGAGCAGTACTTC
CDR3 protein: CASSPDRVFTYEQYF

D gene: TRBD2
clone size: once
V gene: TRBV5-1
J gene: TRBJ2-2
CDR3 DNA: TGCGCCAGCAGCCCCGACCCGACTAGCGGGGGGACCGGGGAGCTGTTTTTT
CDR3 protein: CASSPDPTSGGTGELFF

D gene: TRBD1
clone size: -
V gene: TRBV7-9
J gene: TRBJ1-5
CDR3 DNA: TGTGCCAGCAGCCCCACAGGGGACACCCAGCCCCAGCATTTT
CDR3 protein: CASSPTGDTQPQHF

D gene: -
clone size: few
V gene: TRBV4-2
J gene: TRBJ1-2
CDR3 DNA: TGTGCCAGCAGCCAAGAACACAGGGCCTATGGCTACACCTTC
CDR3 protein: CASSQEHRAYGYTF

D gene: TRBD1
clone size: -
V gene: TRBV9
J gene: TRBJ2-5
CDR3 DNA: TGTGCCAGCAGCACAGGGACAGGGTGGAAAGAGACCCAGTACTTC
CDR3 protein: CASSTGTGWKETQYF

D gene: TRBD2
clone size: -
V gene: TRBV2
J gene: TRBJ2-3
CDR3 DNA: TGTGCCAGCAAGATGCGGACTAGCGGGAACACAGATACGCAGTATTTT
CDR3 protein: CASKMRTSGNTDTQYF

D gene: -
clone size: -
V gene: TRBV19
J gene: TRBJ2-1
CDR3 DNA: TGTGCCAGTAGTATAAGGTTGGGGCGGTTAGGCAATGAGCAGTTCTTC
CDR3 protein: CASSIRLGRLGNEQFF

D gene: TRBD2
clone size: -
V gene: TRBV7-9
J gene: TRBJ2-1
CDR3 DNA: TGTGCCAGCAGCCCACGTGACTCGGGACTAGGGATTGAGCAGTTCTTC
CDR3 protein: CASSPRDSGLGIEQFF

D gene: -
clone size: -
V gene: TRBV19
J gene: TRBJ1-1
CDR3 DNA: TGTGCCAGTAGTATTGCCGCGGACACTGAAGCTTTCTTT
CDR3 protein: CASSIAADTEAFF

D gene: TRBD1
clone size: -
V gene: TRBV28
J gene: TRBJ1-5
CDR3 DNA: TGTGCCAGCAGTTCCTCAGCAGGGGGGAATCAGCCCCAGCATTTT
CDR3 protein: CASSSSAGGNQPQHF

D gene: -
clone size: few
V gene: TRBV3-1/TRBV3-2
J gene: TRBJ2-7
CDR3 DNA: TGTGCCAGCAGCCAAGAAGCCCCAGGTTGGCGCCTGTTCCCCTCTTCCTACGAGCAGTACTTC
CDR3 protein: CASSQEAPGWRLFPSSYEQYF

D gene: -
clone size: once
V gene: TRBV7-2
J gene: TRBJ2-5
CDR3 DNA: TGTGCCAGCGGGTGGCAGGGTGGGGAGACCCAGTACTTC
CDR3 protein: CASGWQGGETQYF

D gene: TRBD1
clone size: -
V gene: TRBV11-3
J gene: TRBJ2-7
CDR3 DNA: TGTGCCAGCAGCCCCCGACAGGGTGTGGGCGAGCAGTACTTC
CDR3 protein: CASSPRQGVGEQYF

D gene: TRBD1
clone size: -
V gene: TRBV4-1
J gene: TRBJ1-1
CDR3 DNA: TGCGCCAGCAGTTGGACAGGGCAGAACACTGAAGCTTTCTTT
CDR3 protein: CASSWTGQNTEAFF

D gene: -
clone size: few
V gene: TRBV2
J gene: TRBJ1-5
CDR3 DNA: TGTGCCAGCAGTGTAGAGACAGGATCCCAGCCCCAGCATTTT
CDR3 protein: CASSVETGSQPQHF

D gene: -
clone size: once
V gene: TRBV9
J gene: TRBJ1-2
CDR3 DNA: TGTGCCAGCAGCGAGACAGGAGTCTATGGCTACACCTTC
CDR3 protein: CASSETGVYGYTF

D gene: TRBD1
clone size: -
V gene: TRBV10-2
J gene: TRBJ2-2
CDR3 DNA: TGCGCCAGCAGGACGACAGGGTGGGGCGGGGAGCTGTTTTTT
CDR3 protein: CASRTTGWGGELFF

D gene: TRBD2
clone size: few
V gene: TRBV27
J gene: TRBJ2-5
CDR3 DNA: TGTGCCAGCGGTGGGACGGCTAGCGGGGAAAGGACCCAGTACTTC
CDR3 protein: CASGGTASGERTQYF

D gene: -
clone size: -
V gene: TRBV30
J gene: TRBJ2-7
CDR3 DNA: TGTGCCTGGAGTGACCCAGACGAGCAGTACTTC
CDR3 protein: CAWSDPDEQYF

D gene: TRBD1
clone size: -
V gene: TRBV30
J gene: TRBJ2-7
CDR3 DNA: TGTGCCTGGAGTCCCGGGACAGGGGCCTACGAGCAGTACTTC
CDR3 protein: CAWSPGTGAYEQYF

D gene: TRBD2
clone size: -
V gene: TRBV11-2
J gene: TRBJ2-7
CDR3 DNA: TGTGCCAGCATCCCGGGGCTAGCGGAAGGAGCCGGCGAGCAGTACTTC
CDR3 protein: CASIPGLAEGAGEQYF

D gene: -
clone size: -
V gene: TRBV6-5
J gene: TRBJ1-2
CDR3 DNA: TGTGCCAGCAGTTACGCGATTAACTATGGCTACACCTTC
CDR3 protein: CASSYAINYGYTF

D gene: -
clone size: -
V gene: TRBV7-2
J gene: TRBJ2-3
CDR3 DNA: TGTGCCAGCAGCTTAGCCCCGCCGGGGGTTGGCACAGATACGCAGTATTTT
CDR3 protein: CASSLAPPGVGTDTQYF

D gene: -
clone size: -
V gene: TRBV6-6
J gene: TRBJ2-7
CDR3 DNA: TGTGCCAGCAGCGACAGCACCAAGTACGAGCAGTACTTC
CDR3 protein: CASSDSTKYEQYF

D gene: -
clone size: -
V gene: TRBV18
J gene: TRBJ1-4
CDR3 DNA: TGTGCCAGCTCACCACGCGGACAGACTAATGAAAAACTGTTTTTT
CDR3 protein: CASSPRGQTNEKLFF

D gene: -
clone size: -
V gene: TRBV5-6
J gene: TRBJ2-4
CDR3 DNA: TGTGCCAGCAGCTTGGGACAGGCCAAAAACATTCAGTACTTC
CDR3 protein: CASSLGQAKNIQYF

D gene: -
clone size: -
V gene: TRBV5-1
J gene: TRBJ1-3
CDR3 DNA: TGCGCCAGCAGCTTAATGTCCCAGGGTTCAGGAAACACCATATATTTT
CDR3 protein: CASSLMSQGSGNTIYF

D gene: -
clone size: -
V gene: TRBV24-1
J gene: TRBJ2-3
CDR3 DNA: TGTGCCACCAGTACCTTTGAGGGCAGAGGCACAGATACGCAGTATTTT
CDR3 protein: CATSTFEGRGTDTQYF

D gene: TRBD1
clone size: -
V gene: TRBV5-1
J gene: TRBJ1-1
CDR3 DNA: TGCGCCAGCAGCTTGGACAGGGGGCTAGTCACTGAAGCTTTCTTT
CDR3 protein: CASSLDRGLVTEAFF

D gene: -
clone size: -
V gene: TRBV7-2
J gene: TRBJ2-7
CDR3 DNA: TGTGCCAGCAGCTTAGACTATCCCCCCTACGAGCAGTACTTC
CDR3 protein: CASSLDYPPYEQYF

D gene: TRBD1
clone size: -
V gene: TRBV15
J gene: TRBJ2-7
CDR3 DNA: TGTGCCACCAGCGAAACAGGGGTCGAGCAGTACTTC
CDR3 protein: CATSETGVEQYF

D gene: -
clone size: -
V gene: TRBV7-3
J gene: TRBJ2-2
CDR3 DNA: TGTGCCAGCAGCTTAACGGTTACGGGGGTAAACACCGGGGAGCTGTTTTTT
CDR3 protein: CASSLTVTGVNTGELFF

D gene: TRBD1
clone size: -
V gene: TRBV18
J gene: TRBJ1-3
CDR3 DNA: TGTGCCAGCTCACCAGGACAGGGAGGAACTGGAAACACCATATATTTT
CDR3 protein: CASSPGQGGTGNTIYF

D gene: TRBD1
clone size: -
V gene: TRBV19
J gene: TRBJ1-2
CDR3 DNA: TGTGCCAGTAGTCCAGGGACAGGGGGCTACACCTTC
CDR3 protein: CASSPGTGGYTF

D gene: -
clone size: -
V gene: TRBV7-8
J gene: TRBJ2-7
CDR3 DNA: TGTGCCAGCAGCTTAGCGCCAGTAAGCTCCTACGAGCAGTACTTC
CDR3 protein: CASSLAPVSSYEQYF

D gene: -
clone size: few
V gene: TRBV3-1/TRBV3-2
J gene: TRBJ2-5
CDR3 DNA: TGTGCCAGCAGCTACTCAGGGATCCAGACCCAGTACTTC
CDR3 protein: CASSYSGIQTQYF

D gene: TRBD2
clone size: -
V gene: TRBV10-1
J gene: TRBJ2-1
CDR3 DNA: TGCGCCAGCAGCCTAATACGGACTAGCGGGAGCTCCTACAATGAGCAGTTCTTC
CDR3 protein: CASSLIRTSGSSYNEQFF

D gene: -
clone size: -
V gene: TRBV19
J gene: TRBJ1-2
CDR3 DNA: TGTGCCAGTAGTAGGTATGGGGGCAGTACTAACTATGGCTACACCTTC
CDR3 protein: CASSRYGGSTNYGYTF

D gene: TRBD1
clone size: -
V gene: TRBV19
J gene: TRBJ1-1
CDR3 DNA: TGTGCCAGTAGTATCCTTGGACAGGGTGTAAGAACTGAAGCTTTCTTT
CDR3 protein: CASSILGQGVRTEAFF